This TCR beta chain was captured by sequencing in a study of T cell changes during pregnancy in multiple sclerosis. The CDR3 has 14 amino acids. The V gene's germline CDR1 is KGHSH and CDR2 LQKENI. The V segment lost 3 bases and the J segment 4 bases; nucleotides outside the gene matches: 4. Produced via immunoSEQ multiplex PCR; TCRdb's table is partial and in-frame only. The sample has about 49,000 clones; approximately 94% are singletons. The sequenced sample was CD8+ T cells from peripheral blood mononuclear cells, obtained before pregnancy. The chain employs TRBV18 and TRBJ1-2; 8 bases are a match to TRBD1. The receptor was isolated from a female donor with multiple sclerosis, enrolled in a pregnancy study. The CDR3 nucleotides are TGTGCCAGCTCACCCGGACAGGGACTCTATGGCTACACCTTC. Its protein product is CASSPGQGLYGYTF. The full variable domain, with the rest looked up from reference TRBV18 and TRBJ1-2, is NAGVMQNPRHLVRRRGQEARLRCSPMKGHSHVYWYRQLPEEGLKFMVYLQKENIIDESGMPKERFSAEFPKEGPSILRIQQVVRGDSAAYFCASSPGQGLYGYTFGSGTRLTVV.